Listed below are T cell receptor beta chains from one sample, sequenced in a study of cytotoxic CD8 clonotypes in ibrutinib-treated CLL. TCRdb's table, derived via immunoSEQ multiplex PCR, lists solely in-frame clones and lacks some. The sample yields 150,000 to 200,000 clones, about 88% seen once. Sample: PBMCs, taken at disease progression, from a patient treated with ibrutinib. These TCRs come from a human donor with chronic lymphocytic leukemia. Both conserved end residues are part of each CDR3. The order of the fields is J gene, D gene, V gene, CDR3 length, clone size, CDR3 DNA, CDR3 protein. A D gene is named only where the DNA matches it firmly. Clone size appears in some rows only: once, few, many, or a class for an expanded clone.

J gene: TRBJ1-1
D gene: TRBD1
V gene: TRBV9
CDR3 length: 16
clone size: once
CDR3 DNA: TGTGCCAGCAGCGTAGTTGGACAGGGGGCGAACACTGAAGCTTTCTTT
CDR3 protein: CASSVVGQGANTEAFF

J gene: TRBJ1-2
D gene: TRBD1
V gene: TRBV5-8
CDR3 length: 16
clone size: -
CDR3 DNA: TGTGCCAGCAGCGTCCGGACAGGGCCTTTTGACTATGGCTACACCTTC
CDR3 protein: CASSVRTGPFDYGYTF

J gene: TRBJ1-5
D gene: -
V gene: TRBV6-1
CDR3 length: 13
clone size: -
CDR3 DNA: TGTGCCAGCATCCGGACAGTTGATCAGCCCCAGCATTTT
CDR3 protein: CASIRTVDQPQHF

J gene: TRBJ2-1
D gene: -
V gene: TRBV6-1
CDR3 length: 12
clone size: -
CDR3 DNA: TGTGCCAGCGGGTTAAGGATTAATGAGCAGTTCTTC
CDR3 protein: CASGLRINEQFF

J gene: TRBJ1-1
D gene: -
V gene: TRBV10-3
CDR3 length: 12
clone size: -
CDR3 DNA: TGTGCCATCGGCATAGGGAATACTGAAGCTTTCTTT
CDR3 protein: CAIGIGNTEAFF

J gene: TRBJ1-4
D gene: -
V gene: TRBV4-2
CDR3 length: 16
clone size: -
CDR3 DNA: TGTGCCAGCAGCCAAGCTGCACAGGCAACTAATGAAAAACTGTTTTTT
CDR3 protein: CASSQAAQATNEKLFF

J gene: TRBJ2-3
D gene: -
V gene: TRBV29-1
CDR3 length: 13
clone size: -
CDR3 DNA: TGCAGCGTTGTCCCGGAAACCCGTAATACGCAGTATTTT
CDR3 protein: CSVVPETRNTQYF

J gene: TRBJ2-1
D gene: -
V gene: TRBV7-9
CDR3 length: 14
clone size: -
CDR3 DNA: TGTGCCAGCAGCCAGGGGGGTAGGTACAATGAGCAGTTCTTC
CDR3 protein: CASSQGGRYNEQFF

J gene: TRBJ2-5
D gene: -
V gene: TRBV7-2
CDR3 length: 15
clone size: -
CDR3 DNA: TGTGCCAGCAGCTTAGCGTTGCGACTAGGCGAGACCCAGTACTTC
CDR3 protein: CASSLALRLGETQYF

J gene: TRBJ2-5
D gene: -
V gene: TRBV7-8
CDR3 length: 15
clone size: -
CDR3 DNA: TGTGCCAGCAGCTTAAACACAGCAGACCAAGAGACCCAGTACTTC
CDR3 protein: CASSLNTADQETQYF

J gene: TRBJ2-3
D gene: -
V gene: TRBV7-3
CDR3 length: 14
clone size: -
CDR3 DNA: TGTGCCAGCAGCTTGGACAGACGCACAGATACGCAGTATTTT
CDR3 protein: CASSLDRRTDTQYF

J gene: TRBJ2-7
D gene: -
V gene: TRBV16
CDR3 length: 16
clone size: -
CDR3 DNA: TGTGCCAGCAGCTATTCAACTTCAGGGGGGAGCTACGAGCAGTACTTC
CDR3 protein: CASSYSTSGGSYEQYF